This entry lists 11 T cell receptor beta chains sequenced from one sample in a study of identical twins. TCRdb re-called the 5' RACE reads through MiXCR, storing one row per CDR3 protein. Here the sample spans hundreds of thousands of distinct CDR3 sequences, roughly 20% being singletons. The sample was also reused in another study, on T cells expressing NK-cell markers.

Sequences were obtained from PBMCs. The receptors were gathered from a woman between 18 and 30 years old in good health.

The chain has TRBV7-9 and TRBJ1-2; 7 nucleotides align to TRBD1. The CDR3 runs to 14 residues. Germline CDR1 is SEHNR and CDR2 is FQNEAQ (reference sequence). V lost 6 bases, J lost 5 bases, and 9 bases stayed unmatched. The CDR3 sequence is CASSRSPGGYGYTF. The CDR3 DNA reads as TGTGCCAGCAGTCGAAGTCCAGGGGGATATGGCTACACCTTC. Using reference TRBV7-9 and TRBJ1-2 for the parts outside the CDR3, the full variable domain is DTGVSQNPRHKITKRGQNVTFRCDPISEHNRLYWYRQTLGQGPEFLTYFQNEAQLEKSRLLSDRFSAERPKGSFSTLEIQRTEQGDSAMYLCASSRSPGGYGYTFGSGTRLTVV.

This clonotype was seen a handful of times. The chain combines TRBV4-2 with TRBJ2-2, with D perhaps matching TRBD2 (6 bases). The germline gives CDR1 LGHNA, CDR2 YNFKEQ. This CDR3 has 16 residues. Trimming left V 8 bases short and J 4 bases short, with 20 bases between. The CDR3 nucleotides read TGTGCCAGCGCGTATGGGGCTAGCGCGGGCACCGGGGAGCTGTTTTTT. Residues: CASAYGASAGTGELFF.

This clonotype was observed a handful of times. This rearrangement joins TRBV20-1 to TRBJ1-2; tentatively, D is TRBD1 (6 bases). Germline CDR1 reads DFQATT; CDR2 reads SNEGSKA (reference sequence). Trimming left V 6 bases short and J 4 bases short, with 18 bases between. This CDR3 spans 14 amino acids. This CDR3 is CSASPGAGSYGYTF. The CDR3 nucleotides read TGCAGTGCCTCCCCGGGGGCGGGGAGCTATGGCTACACCTTC.

This clonotype has only a few counts. In nucleotides, the CDR3 is TGTGCCATCAGATCCGGACAGGGTACCTACGAGCAGTACTTC. This gives the protein CAIRSGQGTYEQYF. The gene calls are TRBV10-3 and TRBJ2-7, with TRBD1 matching over 8 bases. This CDR3 spans 14 amino acids. Germline trimming cut 6 bases from V and 2 bases from J; bases unmatched to any gene: 6. The V gene's germline CDR1 is ENHRY and CDR2 SYGVKD.

This clonotype was picked up a small number of times. The chain combines TRBV7-9 with TRBJ1-1, with D unclear. Between the trimmed V and J ends, which lost 1 base and 4 bases, there was a span of 7 bases. The germline V gene encodes CDR1 SEHNR and CDR2 FQNEAQ (reference sequence). This CDR3 region has 13 residues. The CDR3 coding sequence is TGTGCCAGCAGCTTAGACTGGTTCACTGAAGCTTTCTTT. Translating it yields CASSLDWFTEAFF.

This chain connects TRBV5-6 to TRBJ2-7; D gene uncertain. Trimming stripped 7 bases from V and 2 bases from J, with 13 bases between. CDR3 length equals 13 residues. The V gene's germline CDR1 is SGHDT and CDR2 YYEEEE. The CDR3 loop is CASSRVRTYEQYF. The CDR3 DNA follows: TGTGCCAGCTCACGGGTGCGGACCTACGAGCAGTACTTC.

This clonotype came up many times. This chain uses TRBV29-1 with TRBJ2-7, with D uncertain. In germline, CDR1 is SQVTM, CDR2 ANQGSEA. The CDR3 has 14 residues. The V gene lost 4 bases and the J gene lost 0 bases, with 13 bases spanning the gap. The CDR3 DNA is TGCAGCGTTGTAAGTACGCGGAGCTCCTACGAGCAGTACTTC. Amino acids: CSVVSTRSSYEQYF.

The chain has TRBV20-1 and TRBJ2-1, with D possibly matching TRBD2 (6 bases). CDR1 and CDR2 (germline): DFQATT, SNEGSKA (reference sequence). V lost 0 bases and J lost 9, with 12 bases in between. This CDR3 comprises 13 residues. The CDR3 nucleotides read TGCAGTGCTAGAGAGGGACTGGGGGTTGAGCAGTTCTTC. Residues: CSAREGLGVEQFF.

This clonotype showed up many times. The J gene is TRBJ2-7, the V gene TRBV6-1; 12 bases agree with TRBD2. The CDR3 sequence is 15 residues long. CDR1 and CDR2 from the germline V gene are MNHNS and SASEGT. The ends lost 6 bases at V and 4 bases at J; junction bases unmatched: 7. Written as DNA, the CDR3 is TGTGCCAGCAGCTCGACTAGCGGGGGAACGTACGAGCAGTACTTC. It specifies CASSSTSGGTYEQYF.

The gene calls are TRBV20-1 and TRBJ2-3, with D possibly being TRBD2 (6 bases). Germline CDR1 is DFQATT and CDR2 is SNEGSKA (reference sequence). The V end lost 6 bases, the J end lost 1 base, and 11 bases lay between the germline ends. The length of the CDR3 is 13 residues. CDR3 sequence: CSAFRRGTDTQYF. The CDR3 DNA reads TGCAGTGCCTTCCGGAGGGGCACAGATACGCAGTATTTT.

This clonotype was seen repeatedly, ten times or more. The chain is built from TRBV4-2 and TRBJ2-3; D is unresolved. The CDR3 has 14 amino acids. The germline gives CDR1 LGHNA, CDR2 YNFKEQ. V was shortened by 3 bases and J by 1 base, with 8 bases between the two germline ends. DNA for the CDR3: TGTGCCAGCAGCCAGCCCGGGCGCACAGATACGCAGTATTTT. Amino acid sequence: CASSQPGRTDTQYF.